The 19 T cell receptor beta chains listed next were all sequenced from one sample in a study of blood T cell repertoires in COVID-19. The table came from immunoSEQ multiplex PCR; TCRdb's copy has only in-frame clones and leaves some out. Of 57,000 or so clones in the sample, roughly three quarters were seen once. The sample was peripheral blood. The receptors here all came from a man between 45 and 60 years old with active or convalescent COVID-19.

The chain links TRBV6-1 to TRBJ1-5, with 7 bases fitting TRBD1. Germline trimming cut 2 bases from V and 7 bases from J; bases unmatched to any gene: 5. The CDR3 contains 14 residues. Germline loops: CDR1 MNHNS, CDR2 SASEGT. The CDR3 loop reads CASSEIRGQQPQHF. The DNA of the CDR3 is TGTGCCAGCAGTGAAATAAGGGGGCAACAGCCCCAGCATTTT.

This clone occurred a few times. J is TRBJ1-1 and V is TRBV7-9; 9 nucleotides line up with TRBD1. Trimming at V came to 3 bases and at J to 1 base, leaving 3 bases not matched to a gene. CDR1 SEHNR and CDR2 FQNEAQ come from the germline V gene (reference sequence). The CDR3 length is 15 residues. CDR3 in amino acids: CASSFTGGANTEAFF. The DNA of the CDR3 is TGTGCCAGCAGCTTCACAGGGGGCGCGAACACTGAAGCTTTCTTT.

This rearrangement joins TRBV15 to TRBJ2-1; D might be TRBD2 (6 bases). CDR3 length: 15 residues. Per the germline V gene, CDR1 is LNHNV and CDR2 is YYDKDF (reference sequence). V shed 0 bases and J shed 8 bases, with 14 bases lying between them. In nucleotides, the CDR3 is TGTGCCACCAGCAGAGATCGGGCCGGGGGAGATGAGCAGTTCTTC. Its translation: CATSRDRAGGDEQFF. Variable domain in full (rest from reference TRBV15 and TRBJ2-1): DAMVIQNPRYQVTQFGKPVTLSCSQTLNHNVMYWYQQKSSQAPKLLFHYYDKDFNNEADTPDNFQSRRPNTSFCFLDIRSPGLGDTAMYLCATSRDRAGGDEQFFGPGTRLTVL.

This clone was observed at least ten times. J is TRBJ2-2 and V is TRBV7-9, with TRBD1 matching over 7 bases. Trimming removed 5 bases from V and 3 bases from J; junction bases left unmatched: 9. Germline V CDR1 and CDR2: SEHNR, FQNEAQ (reference sequence). The CDR3 extends over 16 amino acids. CDR3 sequence reads: CASSLSGTADTGELFF. CDR3 bases: TGTGCCAGCAGCCTATCGGGGACAGCCGACACCGGGGAGCTGTTTTTT.

The V call is TRBV13, the J call TRBJ2-6; 7 bases agree with TRBD1. The CDR3 sequence is 17 residues long. The germline V gene has CDR1 PRHDT and CDR2 FYEKMQ (reference sequence). V shed 3 bases and J 3 bases; nucleotides not matched to a gene: 8. In DNA form, the CDR3 reads TGTGCCAGCAGCTTTGACAGGGAGAGGATTGGGGCCAACGTCCTGACTTTC. This codes for CASSFDRERIGANVLTF.

The chain combines TRBV4-1 with TRBJ2-1, with D possibly matching TRBD2 (6 bases). The ends were cut back, 4 bases at V and 4 bases at J, with 17 bases in the middle. Germline CDR1 reads MGHRA; CDR2 reads YSYEKL. The CDR3 has 16 residues. DNA for the CDR3: TGCGCCAGCAGCCCATCCCCCTCCGGGACTTACAATGAGCAGTTCTTC. Its protein is CASSPSPSGTYNEQFF.

The V gene is TRBV27, the J gene TRBJ2-2; tentatively, D is TRBD1 (5 bases). V lost 3 bases to trimming and J lost 0 bases, with 11 bases between them. The CDR3 totals 16 residues. Per germline, CDR1 MNHEY and CDR2 SMNVEV (reference sequence). For the CDR3, the DNA is TGTGCCAGCAGTTTCCAGGGATCCTCGAACACCGGGGAGCTGTTTTTT. This translates into CASSFQGSSNTGELFF.

The chain uses TRBV3-1 (or the pseudogene TRBV3-2) and TRBJ2-1, with TRBD2 identical over 9 bases. CDR3 size: 16 residues. Germline lookup yields CDR1 LGHDT and CDR2 YNNKEL (reference sequence). J lost 2 bases, V lost 4 bases, and 6 bases had no gene match. This CDR3 reads CASSPVPSGAYNEQFF. In DNA, the CDR3 is TGTGCCAGCAGCCCCGTGCCTAGCGGGGCCTACAATGAGCAGTTCTTC.

This rearrangement joins TRBV9 to TRBJ2-1; 13 nucleotides match TRBD2. The CDR3 has 19 residues. V lost 0 bases to trimming and J lost 8 bases; unmatched junction nucleotides: 14. The V gene's germline CDR1 is SGDLS and CDR2 YYNGEE. The CDR3 is CASSVAPSGLGLAGYEQFF. CDR3 nucleotides: TGTGCCAGCAGCGTAGCCCCCTCTGGATTGGGACTAGCGGGATATGAGCAGTTCTTC.

The CDR3 region has the DNA TGTGCCAGCAGCCAAGTTTCGGGGTTCTCAGATACGCAGTATTTT. Amino acids: CASSQVSGFSDTQYF. The chain is built from TRBV3-1 (or the pseudogene TRBV3-2) and TRBJ2-3; tentative D call: TRBD2 (5 bases). Trimming removed 1 base from V and 4 bases from J, with 12 bases in between. This CDR3 region has 15 residues. Germline values: CDR1 LGHDT, CDR2 YNNKEL (reference sequence).

The chain uses TRBV7-8 and TRBJ2-2; 7 bases align to TRBD2. With 7 bases clipped from V and 1 base from J, the junction kept 9 bases outside the gene matches. Germline V gene sequence: CDR1 SGHVS, CDR2 FQNEAQ. The CDR3 spans 16 residues. The CDR3 here is CASKGSSGWNTGELFF. Here the CDR3 DNA reads TGTGCCAGCAAGGGGTCTAGCGGCTGGAACACCGGGGAGCTGTTTTTT.

Only one count was recorded for this clone. J is TRBJ1-2 and V is TRBV3-1 (or the pseudogene TRBV3-2); tentative D call: TRBD1 (5 bases). CDR3 length: 15 amino acids. Germline assignment: CDR1 LGHDT and CDR2 YNNKEL (reference sequence). Trimming pared 0 bases from V and 0 bases from J, leaving 8 bases between. CDR3 amino acids: CASSQDGAANYGYTF. In nucleotides, the CDR3 is TGTGCCAGCAGCCAAGATGGGGCAGCTAACTATGGCTACACCTTC.

V is TRBV7-2 and J is TRBJ2-7, with 13 bases that match TRBD2. The CDR3 has 16 amino acids. Germline CDR1 reads SGHTA; CDR2 reads FQGNSA. Losses at the gene ends were 5 bases for V and 4 bases for J; bases not matched to a gene: 8. The CDR3 spells CASSPRTSGSLYEQYF. The CDR3 region has the DNA TGTGCCAGCAGCCCCCGGACTAGCGGGAGTCTTTACGAGCAGTACTTC.

The J gene is TRBJ1-2, the V gene TRBV11-2; possible D gene TRBD1, 6 bases. CDR1 SGHAT and CDR2 FQNNGV come from the germline V gene. CDR3 length: 16 residues. V dropped 2 bases and J dropped 6 bases, with 19 bases sitting between them. The CDR3 sequence is CASSLSGQQGWDGYTF. The CDR3 bases are TGTGCCAGCAGCTTATCAGGGCAACAGGGATGGGATGGCTACACCTTC.

There are a few counts of this clone. The chain uses TRBV3-1 (or the pseudogene TRBV3-2) and TRBJ1-1; 10 bases map to TRBD1. The ends lost 1 base at V and 11 bases at J; junction bases unmatched: 7. Per the germline V gene, CDR1 is LGHDT and CDR2 is YNNKEL (reference sequence). The CDR3 loop spans 14 amino acids. The CDR3 DNA follows: TGTGCCAGCAGCCAAGGGACAGGGGGATTCGGGGCTTTCTTT. It codes for CASSQGTGGFGAFF.

This clone was found once. The rearrangement joins TRBV9 to TRBJ2-6; weak D call: TRBD1 (5 bases). The germline V gene encodes CDR1 SGDLS and CDR2 YYNGEE. V lost 5 bases and J lost 2, with 8 bases in between. The CDR3 is 14 residues long. CDR3 coding DNA: TGTGCCAGCAGGGGGCAGGCTGGGGCCAACGTCCTGACTTTC. This codes for CASRGQAGANVLTF.

This clone was counted between two and nine times. Other DNA sequences in this specimen translate into the identical CDR3. This chain connects TRBV15 to TRBJ1-6, with TRBD1 as a possible D gene (5 bases). The CDR3 is 14 amino acids. CDR1 LNHNV and CDR2 YYDKDF come from the germline V gene (reference sequence). The V and J ends lost 0 bases and 10 bases respectively, with 10 bases between them. CDR3 amino acids: CATSRDPGESPLHF. CDR3 nucleotide sequence: TGTGCCACCAGCAGAGATCCGGGGGAATCACCCCTCCACTTT.

This chain links TRBV4-1 with TRBJ1-2; D remains unclear. Germline CDR1 is MGHRA and CDR2 is YSYEKL. V was trimmed by 1 base and J by 2 bases, leaving 8 bases between them. This CDR3 is 14 amino acids long. CDR3 sequence (DNA): TGCGCCAGCAGCCAAGGCTCAGGAAACTATGGCTACACCTTC. Protein sequence: CASSQGSGNYGYTF.

Remarks on this clone: Other nucleotide sequences from this sample produce the same CDR3. The chain couples TRBV19 to TRBJ1-1; the D gene is possibly TRBD1 (6 bases). There are 13 residues in the CDR3. CDR1 is LNHDA, CDR2 SQIVND, per germline (reference sequence). V lost 11 bases and J 10 bases, leaving 23 bases between the germline ends. The CDR3 DNA is TGTGCCCGCCACGTGGGGGAGGGGGGGGCAGCTTTCTTT. Its protein product is CARHVGEGGAAFF.